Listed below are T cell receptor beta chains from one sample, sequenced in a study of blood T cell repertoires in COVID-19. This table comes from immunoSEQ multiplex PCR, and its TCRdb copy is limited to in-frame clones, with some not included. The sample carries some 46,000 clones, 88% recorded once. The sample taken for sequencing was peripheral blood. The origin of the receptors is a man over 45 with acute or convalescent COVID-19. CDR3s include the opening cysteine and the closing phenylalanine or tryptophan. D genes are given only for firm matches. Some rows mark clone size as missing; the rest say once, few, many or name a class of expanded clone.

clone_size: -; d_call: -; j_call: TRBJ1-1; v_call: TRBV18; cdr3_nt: TGTGCCAGCTCACCGAGGGAGAGTGAAGCTTTCTTT; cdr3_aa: CASSPRESEAFF
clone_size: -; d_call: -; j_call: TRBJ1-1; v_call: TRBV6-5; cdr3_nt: TGTGCCAGCAGCCCGACAGAGAACACTGAAGCTTTCTTT; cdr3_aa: CASSPTENTEAFF
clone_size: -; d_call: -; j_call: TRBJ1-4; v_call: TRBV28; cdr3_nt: TGTGCCAGCAGTGTACCAGGGGTCTTGGGTGAAAAACTGTTTTTT; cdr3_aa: CASSVPGVLGEKLFF
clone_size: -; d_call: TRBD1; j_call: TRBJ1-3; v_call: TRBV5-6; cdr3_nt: TGTGCCAGCAGCCGGGACAGTGGAAACACCATATATTTT; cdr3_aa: CASSRDSGNTIYF
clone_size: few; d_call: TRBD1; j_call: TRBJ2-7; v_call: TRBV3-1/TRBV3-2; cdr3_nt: TGTGCCAGCAGCCGACCGGGACAGGGGGCGTACGAGCAGTACTTC; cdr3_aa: CASSRPGQGAYEQYF
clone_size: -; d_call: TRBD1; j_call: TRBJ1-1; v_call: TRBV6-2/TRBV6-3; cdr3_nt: TGTGCCAGCAGCACCACGACAGGGGCTGAAGCTTTCTTT; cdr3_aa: CASSTTTGAEAFF
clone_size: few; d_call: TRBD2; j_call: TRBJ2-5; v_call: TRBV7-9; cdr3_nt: TGTGCCAGCAGCAAGCGGGATTGGGAGACCCAGTACTTC; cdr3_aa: CASSKRDWETQYF
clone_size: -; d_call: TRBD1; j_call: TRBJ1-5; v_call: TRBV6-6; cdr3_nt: TGTGCCAGCGGCGAGGGACAGATGTCGGGGAATCAGCCCCAGCATTTT; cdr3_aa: CASGEGQMSGNQPQHF
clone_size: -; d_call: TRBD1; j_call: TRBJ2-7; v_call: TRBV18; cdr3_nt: TGTGCCAGCTCGATCCGGGACAGGAGCAACGAGCAGTACTTC; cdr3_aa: CASSIRDRSNEQYF
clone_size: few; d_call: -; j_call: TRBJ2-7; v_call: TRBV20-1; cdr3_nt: TGCAGTGCTAGGGACAGCTACGAGCAGTACTTC; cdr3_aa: CSARDSYEQYF
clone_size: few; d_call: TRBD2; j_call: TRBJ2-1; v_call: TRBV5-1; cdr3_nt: TGCGCCAGCAGCTTGGCCCAGGGAGGGGCCTACAATGAGCAGTTCTTC; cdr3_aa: CASSLAQGGAYNEQFF
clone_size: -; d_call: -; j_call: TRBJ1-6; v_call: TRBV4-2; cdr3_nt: TGTGCCAGCAGCCCACAGGGTGGTAATTCACCCCTCCACTTT; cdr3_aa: CASSPQGGNSPLHF
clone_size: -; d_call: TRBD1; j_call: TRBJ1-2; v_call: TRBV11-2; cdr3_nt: TGTGCCAGCAGCTTAGGGGGACAGGCGGCCCTGATCGGTGGCTACACCTTC; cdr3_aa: CASSLGGQAALIGGYTF
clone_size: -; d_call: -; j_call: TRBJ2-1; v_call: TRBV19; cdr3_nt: TGTGCCAGTAGTATTAGACTAGGGGCTGATGAGCAGTTCTTC; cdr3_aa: CASSIRLGADEQFF
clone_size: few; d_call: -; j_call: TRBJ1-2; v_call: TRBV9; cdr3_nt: TGTGCCAGCAGCCTTGACTATCGATCTAACTATGGCTACACCTTC; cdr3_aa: CASSLDYRSNYGYTF
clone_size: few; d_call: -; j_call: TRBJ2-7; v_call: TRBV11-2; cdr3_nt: TGTGCCAGCAGCCCCGGAGCGGGTCTGCAATTGGAGTACTTC; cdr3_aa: CASSPGAGLQLEYF
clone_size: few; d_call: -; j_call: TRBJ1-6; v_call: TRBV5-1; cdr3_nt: TGCGCCAGCAGCTTGGCCGGGACTTCTGCTTCACCCCTCCACTTT; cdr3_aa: CASSLAGTSASPLHF
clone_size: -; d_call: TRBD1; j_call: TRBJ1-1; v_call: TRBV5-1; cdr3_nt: TGCGCCAGCAGCCCCCTGACAGGGGAGAACACTGAAGCTTTCTTT; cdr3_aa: CASSPLTGENTEAFF
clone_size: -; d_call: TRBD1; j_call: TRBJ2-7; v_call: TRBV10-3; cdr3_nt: TGTGCCATCAGTGAGTCGGGCGACAGGGGTATGGGCGAGCAGTACTTC; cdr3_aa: CAISESGDRGMGEQYF
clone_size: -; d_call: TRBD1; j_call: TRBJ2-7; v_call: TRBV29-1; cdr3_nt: TGCAGCGCCGAGGAGGGGACAGGGGGCAGCGAGCAGTACTTC; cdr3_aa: CSAEEGTGGSEQYF
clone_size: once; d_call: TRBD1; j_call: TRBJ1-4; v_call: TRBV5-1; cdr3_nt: TGCGCCAGCAGCAAAGACAGGGTATCAACTAATGAAAAACTGTTTTTT; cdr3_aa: CASSKDRVSTNEKLFF
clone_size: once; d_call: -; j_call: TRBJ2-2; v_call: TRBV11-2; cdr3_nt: TGTGCCAGCAGCTTTACTGACACCGGGGAGCTGTTTTTT; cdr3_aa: CASSFTDTGELFF
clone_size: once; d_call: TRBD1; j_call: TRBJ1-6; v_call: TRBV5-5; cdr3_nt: TGTGCCAGCAGCCCGGGACAGATCAATTCACCCCTCCACTTT; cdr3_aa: CASSPGQINSPLHF
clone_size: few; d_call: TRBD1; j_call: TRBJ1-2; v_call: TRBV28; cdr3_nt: TGTGCCAGCAGTTTATCAGGGGGCGCCTATGGCTACACCTTC; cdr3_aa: CASSLSGGAYGYTF
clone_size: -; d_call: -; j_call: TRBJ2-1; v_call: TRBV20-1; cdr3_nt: TGCAGTGCGCAAGGCGGGAATGAGCAGTTCTTC; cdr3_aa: CSAQGGNEQFF
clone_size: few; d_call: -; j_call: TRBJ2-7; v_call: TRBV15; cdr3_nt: TGTGCCACCAGCAGAGAGGAGGATTACGTAGCCGAGCAGTACTTC; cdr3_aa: CATSREEDYVAEQYF
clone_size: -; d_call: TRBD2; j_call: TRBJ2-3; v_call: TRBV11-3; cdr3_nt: TGTGCCAGCAGCTTGGGACTAGGGGATACGCAGTATTTT; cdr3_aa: CASSLGLGDTQYF
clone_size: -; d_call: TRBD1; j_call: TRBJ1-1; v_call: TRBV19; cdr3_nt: TGTGCCAGTAGTGCTGACAGGGGGAACCGGGTGAACACTGAAGCTTTCTTT; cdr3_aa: CASSADRGNRVNTEAFF
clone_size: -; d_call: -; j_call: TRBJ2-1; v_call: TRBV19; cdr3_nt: TGTGCCAGTAGTTCACGGACAGTTAGCTCCTACAATGAGCAGTTCTTC; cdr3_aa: CASSSRTVSSYNEQFF
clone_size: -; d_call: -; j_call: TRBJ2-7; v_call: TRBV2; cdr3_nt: TGTGCCAGCAGTGAACCCTTCGCCAATACTTACGAGCAGTACTTC; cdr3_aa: CASSEPFANTYEQYF
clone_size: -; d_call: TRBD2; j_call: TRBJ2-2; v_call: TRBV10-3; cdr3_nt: TGTGCCATCAGTGCTAGCGGGGGGGAACTCCAAAACACCGGGGAGCTGTTTTTT; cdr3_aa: CAISASGGELQNTGELFF
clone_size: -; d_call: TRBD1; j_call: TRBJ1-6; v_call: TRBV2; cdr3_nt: TGTGCCACCCGGGACAGGGTTAACTCACCCCTCCACTTT; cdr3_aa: CATRDRVNSPLHF
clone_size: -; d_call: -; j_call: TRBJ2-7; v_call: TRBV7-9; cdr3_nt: TGTGCCAGCAGCTTGGGGCTAATTACCTACGAGCAGTACTTC; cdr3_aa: CASSLGLITYEQYF
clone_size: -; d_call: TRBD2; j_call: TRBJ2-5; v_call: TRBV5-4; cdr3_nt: TGTGCCAGCAGCGGTAATAGCGGGGGGGCGGAGACCCAGTACTTC; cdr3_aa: CASSGNSGGAETQYF